This T cell receptor (beta chain) was observed in a study of cytomegalovirus exposure and HLA in healthy donors. Amplification used 60 Vbeta primers and 13 Jbeta primers. Data came from immunoSEQ multiplex PCR; TCRdb stores just in-frame clones and leaves some out. The table lists over 120,000 clones, about four fifths of them singletons. The CDR3 runs 15 residues. CDR1 and CDR2 (germline): LNHDA, SQIVND (reference sequence). V lost 4 bases, J lost 2 bases, and 14 bases lay in between. The TCR sequence derives from a man in his forties in good health and CMV-seronegative. Material: PBMCs. The chain has TRBV19 and TRBJ2-5; TRBD1 might be the D (6 bases). This CDR3 is CASSKPGQPQETQYF. For the CDR3, the DNA is TGTGCCAGTAGTAAACCGGGACAACCACAAGAGACCCAGTACTTC.